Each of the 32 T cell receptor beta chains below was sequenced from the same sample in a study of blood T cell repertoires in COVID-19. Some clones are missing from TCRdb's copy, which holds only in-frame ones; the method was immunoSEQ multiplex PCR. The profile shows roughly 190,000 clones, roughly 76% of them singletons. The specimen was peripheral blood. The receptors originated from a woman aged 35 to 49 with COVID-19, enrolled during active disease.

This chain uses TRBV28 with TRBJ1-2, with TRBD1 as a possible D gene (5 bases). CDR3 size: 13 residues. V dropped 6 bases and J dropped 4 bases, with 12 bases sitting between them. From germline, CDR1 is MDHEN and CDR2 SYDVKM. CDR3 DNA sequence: TGTGCCAGCAGCGACCCGGGGGGCTATGGCTACACCTTC. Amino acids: CASSDPGGYGYTF.

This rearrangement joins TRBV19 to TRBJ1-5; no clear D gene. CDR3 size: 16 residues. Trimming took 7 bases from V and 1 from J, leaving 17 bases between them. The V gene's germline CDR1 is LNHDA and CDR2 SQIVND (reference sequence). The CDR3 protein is CASKEGRRGSNQPQHF. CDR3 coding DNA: TGTGCCAGTAAGGAAGGAAGGAGAGGGAGCAATCAGCCCCAGCATTTT.

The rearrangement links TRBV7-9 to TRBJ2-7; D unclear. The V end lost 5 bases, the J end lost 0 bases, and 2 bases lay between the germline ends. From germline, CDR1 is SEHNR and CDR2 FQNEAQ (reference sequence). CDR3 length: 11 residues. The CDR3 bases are TGTGCCAGCAGCCTCTCCTACGAGCAGTACTTC. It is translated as CASSLSYEQYF.

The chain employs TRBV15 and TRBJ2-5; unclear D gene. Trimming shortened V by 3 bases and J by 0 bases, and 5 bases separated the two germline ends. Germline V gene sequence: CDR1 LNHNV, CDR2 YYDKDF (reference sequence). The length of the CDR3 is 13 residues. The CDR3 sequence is CATSSRYQETQYF. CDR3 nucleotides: TGTGCCACCAGCAGTCGGTACCAAGAGACCCAGTACTTC.

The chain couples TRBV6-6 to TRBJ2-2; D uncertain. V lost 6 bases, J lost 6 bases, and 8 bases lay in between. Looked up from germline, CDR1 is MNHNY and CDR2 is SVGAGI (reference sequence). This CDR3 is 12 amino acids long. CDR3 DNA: TGTGCCAGCAGCTCAAGCCCCGGGGAGCTGTTTTTT. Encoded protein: CASSSSPGELFF.

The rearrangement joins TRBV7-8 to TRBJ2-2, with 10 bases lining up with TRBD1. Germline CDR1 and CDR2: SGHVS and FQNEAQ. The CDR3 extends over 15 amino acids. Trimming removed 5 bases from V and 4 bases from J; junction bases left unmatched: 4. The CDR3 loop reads CASSPRTGGTGELFF. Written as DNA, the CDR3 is TGTGCCAGCAGCCCCCGGACAGGGGGCACCGGGGAGCTGTTTTTT. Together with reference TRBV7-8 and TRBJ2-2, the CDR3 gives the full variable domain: GAGVSQSPRYKVAKRGQDVALRCDPISGHVSLFWYQQALGQGPEFLTYFQNEAQLDKSGLPSDRFFAERPEGSVSTLKIQRTQQEDSAVYLCASSPRTGGTGELFFGEGSRLTVL.

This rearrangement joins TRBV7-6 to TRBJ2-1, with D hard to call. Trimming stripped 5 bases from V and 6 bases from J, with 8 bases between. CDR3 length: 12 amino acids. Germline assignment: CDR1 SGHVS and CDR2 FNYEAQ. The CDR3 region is CASSPVINEQFF. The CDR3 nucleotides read TGTGCCAGCAGCCCCGTTATCAATGAGCAGTTCTTC.

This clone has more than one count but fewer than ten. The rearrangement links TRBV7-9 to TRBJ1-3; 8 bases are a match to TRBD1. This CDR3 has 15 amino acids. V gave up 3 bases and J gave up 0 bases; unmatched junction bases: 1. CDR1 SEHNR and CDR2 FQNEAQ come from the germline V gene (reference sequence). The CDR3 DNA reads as TGTGCCAGCAGCTTCGGACAGGGCTCTGGAAACACCATATATTTT. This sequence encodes CASSFGQGSGNTIYF. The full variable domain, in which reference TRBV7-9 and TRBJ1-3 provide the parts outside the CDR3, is DTGVSQNPRHKITKRGQNVTFRCDPISEHNRLYWYRQTLGQGPEFLTYFQNEAQLEKSRLLSDRFSAERPKGSFSTLEIQRTEQGDSAMYLCASSFGQGSGNTIYFGEGSWLTVV.

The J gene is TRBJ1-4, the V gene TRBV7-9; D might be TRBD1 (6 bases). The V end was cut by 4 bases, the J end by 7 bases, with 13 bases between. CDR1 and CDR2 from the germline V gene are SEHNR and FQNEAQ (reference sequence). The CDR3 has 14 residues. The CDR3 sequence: CASSSDGGFEKLFF. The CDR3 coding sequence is TGTGCCAGCAGCTCAGATGGGGGCTTTGAAAAACTGTTTTTT.

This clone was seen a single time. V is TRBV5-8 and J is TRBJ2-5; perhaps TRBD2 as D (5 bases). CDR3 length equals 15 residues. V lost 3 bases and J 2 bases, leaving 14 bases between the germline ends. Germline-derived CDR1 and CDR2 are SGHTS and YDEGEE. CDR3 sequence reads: CASSWTDTTQETQYF. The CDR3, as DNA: TGTGCCAGCAGCTGGACTGACACCACACAAGAGACCCAGTACTTC.

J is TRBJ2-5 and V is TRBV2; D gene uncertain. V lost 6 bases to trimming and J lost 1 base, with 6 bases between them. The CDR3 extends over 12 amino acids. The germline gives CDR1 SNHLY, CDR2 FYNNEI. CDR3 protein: CASRASQETQYF. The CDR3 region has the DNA TGTGCCAGCAGGGCCAGCCAAGAGACCCAGTACTTC.

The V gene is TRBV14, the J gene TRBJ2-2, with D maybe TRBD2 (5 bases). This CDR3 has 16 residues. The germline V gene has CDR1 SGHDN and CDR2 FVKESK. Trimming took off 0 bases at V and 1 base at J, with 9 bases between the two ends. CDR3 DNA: TGTGCCAGCAGCCAAGATCTCAGCGGGAACACCGGGGAGCTGTTTTTT. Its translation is CASSQDLSGNTGELFF.

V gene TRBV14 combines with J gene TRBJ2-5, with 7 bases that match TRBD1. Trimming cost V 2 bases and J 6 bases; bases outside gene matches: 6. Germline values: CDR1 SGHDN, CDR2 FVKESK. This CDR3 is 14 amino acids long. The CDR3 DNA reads TGTGCCAGCAGCCAATGGACAGGTGGAAAGACCCAGTACTTC. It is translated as CASSQWTGGKTQYF.

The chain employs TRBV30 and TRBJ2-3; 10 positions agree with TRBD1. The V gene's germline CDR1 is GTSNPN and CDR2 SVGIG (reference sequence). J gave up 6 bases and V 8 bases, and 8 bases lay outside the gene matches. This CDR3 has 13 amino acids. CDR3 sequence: CALMPGQGDTQYF. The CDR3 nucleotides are TGTGCCCTCATGCCGGGACAGGGGGATACGCAGTATTTT.

CDR3 residues: CASRGQTVSYEQYV. The DNA for the CDR3 is TGTGCCAGCAGAGGTCAGACAGTCTCCTACGAGCAGTACGTC. The chain recombines TRBV6-5 with TRBJ2-7; tentative D call: TRBD1 (5 bases). V was trimmed by 6 bases and J by 0 bases, leaving 12 bases between them. The germline CDR1 and CDR2 sequences are MNHEY and SVGAGI. The CDR3 is made up of 14 amino acids.

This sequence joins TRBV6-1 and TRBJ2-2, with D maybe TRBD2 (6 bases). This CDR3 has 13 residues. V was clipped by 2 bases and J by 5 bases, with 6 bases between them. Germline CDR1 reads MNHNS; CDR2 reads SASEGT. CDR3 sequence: CASSESGTGELFF. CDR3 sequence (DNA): TGTGCCAGCAGTGAAAGCGGGACCGGGGAGCTGTTTTTT.

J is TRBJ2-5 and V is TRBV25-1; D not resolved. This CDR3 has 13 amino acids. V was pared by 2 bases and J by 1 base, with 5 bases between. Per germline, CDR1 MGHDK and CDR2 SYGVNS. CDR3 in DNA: TGTGCCAGCAGTGAACAACTCCAAGAGACCCAGTACTTC. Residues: CASSEQLQETQYF.

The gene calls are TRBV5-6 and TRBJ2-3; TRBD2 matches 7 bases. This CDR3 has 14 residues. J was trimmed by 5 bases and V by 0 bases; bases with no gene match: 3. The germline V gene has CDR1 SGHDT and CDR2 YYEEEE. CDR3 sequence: CASSLDQRGDTQYF. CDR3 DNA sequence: TGTGCCAGCAGCTTGGATCAGCGGGGAGATACGCAGTATTTT.

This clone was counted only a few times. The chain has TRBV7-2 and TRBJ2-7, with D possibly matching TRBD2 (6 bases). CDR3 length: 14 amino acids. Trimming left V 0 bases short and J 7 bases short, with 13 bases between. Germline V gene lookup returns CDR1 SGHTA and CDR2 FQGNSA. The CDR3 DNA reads TGTGCCAGCAGCTTAGCCGGGGGTGCCGGGGAGCAGTACTTC. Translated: CASSLAGGAGEQYF.

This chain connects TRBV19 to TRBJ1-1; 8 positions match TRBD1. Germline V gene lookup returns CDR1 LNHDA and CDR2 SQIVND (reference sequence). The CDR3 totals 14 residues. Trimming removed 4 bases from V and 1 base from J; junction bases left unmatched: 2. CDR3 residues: CASSTGTGNTEAFF. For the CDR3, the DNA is TGTGCCAGTAGTACCGGGACAGGGAACACTGAAGCTTTCTTT. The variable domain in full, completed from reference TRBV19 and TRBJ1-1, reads DGGITQSPKYLFRKEGQNVTLSCEQNLNHDAMYWYRQDPGQGLRLIYYSQIVNDFQKGDIAEGYSVSREKKESFPLTVTSAQKNPTAFYLCASSTGTGNTEAFFGQGTRLTVV.

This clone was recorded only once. CDR3 in amino acids: CASSLSGTGGTSPLHF. CDR3 in DNA: TGTGCCAGCAGTTTATCGGGGACAGGGGGCACTTCACCCCTCCACTTT. J is TRBJ1-6 and V is TRBV27; TRBD1 aligns across 12 bases. The CDR3 is 16 residues long. CDR1 and CDR2 from the germline V gene are MNHEY and SMNVEV (reference sequence). J lost 9 bases, V lost 0 bases, and 3 bases had no gene match.

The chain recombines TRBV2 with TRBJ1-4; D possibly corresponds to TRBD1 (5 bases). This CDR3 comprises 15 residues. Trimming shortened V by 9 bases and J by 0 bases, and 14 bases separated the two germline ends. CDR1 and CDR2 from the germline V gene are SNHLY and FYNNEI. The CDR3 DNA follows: TGTGCCAGTAAGGGGTGGACGGCAACTAATGAAAAACTGTTTTTT. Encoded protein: CASKGWTATNEKLFF.

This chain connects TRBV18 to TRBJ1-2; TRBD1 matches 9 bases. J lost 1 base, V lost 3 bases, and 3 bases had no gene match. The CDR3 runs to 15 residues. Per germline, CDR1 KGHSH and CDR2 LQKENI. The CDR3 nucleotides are TGTGCCAGCTCACCCGGACAGGGGAGTAACTATGGCTACACCTTC. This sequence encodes CASSPGQGSNYGYTF.

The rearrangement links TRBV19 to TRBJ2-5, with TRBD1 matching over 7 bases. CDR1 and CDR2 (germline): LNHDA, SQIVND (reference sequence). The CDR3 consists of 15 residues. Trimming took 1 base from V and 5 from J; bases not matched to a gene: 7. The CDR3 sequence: CASSIGQGVGETQYF. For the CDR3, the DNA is TGTGCCAGTAGTATAGGCCAGGGGGTCGGGGAGACCCAGTACTTC.

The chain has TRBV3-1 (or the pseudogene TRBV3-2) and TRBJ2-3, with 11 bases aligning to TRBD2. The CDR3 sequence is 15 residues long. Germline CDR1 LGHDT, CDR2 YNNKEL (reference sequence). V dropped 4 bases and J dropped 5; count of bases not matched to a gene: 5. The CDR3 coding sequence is TGTGCCAGCAGCCCACTAGCGGGGGCTGTAGATACGCAGTATTTT. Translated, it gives CASSPLAGAVDTQYF.

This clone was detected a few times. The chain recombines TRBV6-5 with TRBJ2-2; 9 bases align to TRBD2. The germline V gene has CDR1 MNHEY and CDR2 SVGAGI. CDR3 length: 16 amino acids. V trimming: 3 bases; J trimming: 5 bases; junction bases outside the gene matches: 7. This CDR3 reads CASSYRTSVRTGELFF. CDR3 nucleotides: TGTGCCAGCAGTTATCGGACTAGCGTAAGGACCGGGGAGCTGTTTTTT.

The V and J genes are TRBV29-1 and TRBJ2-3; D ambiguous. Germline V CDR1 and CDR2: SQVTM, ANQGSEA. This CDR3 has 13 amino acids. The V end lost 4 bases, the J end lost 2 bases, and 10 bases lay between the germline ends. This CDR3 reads CSVVGPLTDTQYF. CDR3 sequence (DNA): TGCAGCGTTGTGGGCCCCCTCACAGATACGCAGTATTTT.

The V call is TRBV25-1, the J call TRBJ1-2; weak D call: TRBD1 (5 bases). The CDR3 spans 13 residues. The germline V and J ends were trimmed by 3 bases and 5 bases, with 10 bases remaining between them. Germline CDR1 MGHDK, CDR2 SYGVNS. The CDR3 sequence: CASSDQGWYGYTF. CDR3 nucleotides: TGTGCCAGCAGTGACCAGGGTTGGTATGGCTACACCTTC.

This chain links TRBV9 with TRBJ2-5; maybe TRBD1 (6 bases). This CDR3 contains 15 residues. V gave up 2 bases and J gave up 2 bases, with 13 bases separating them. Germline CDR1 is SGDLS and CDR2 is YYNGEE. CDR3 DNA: TGTGCCAGCAGCGTCCTGGGGGCCGAGCAAGAGACCCAGTACTTC. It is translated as CASSVLGAEQETQYF.

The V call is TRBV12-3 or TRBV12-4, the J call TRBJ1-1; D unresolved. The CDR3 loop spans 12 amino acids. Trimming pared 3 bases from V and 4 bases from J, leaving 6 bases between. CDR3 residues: CASSFIGTEAFF. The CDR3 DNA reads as TGTGCCAGCAGTTTTATCGGCACTGAAGCTTTCTTT.

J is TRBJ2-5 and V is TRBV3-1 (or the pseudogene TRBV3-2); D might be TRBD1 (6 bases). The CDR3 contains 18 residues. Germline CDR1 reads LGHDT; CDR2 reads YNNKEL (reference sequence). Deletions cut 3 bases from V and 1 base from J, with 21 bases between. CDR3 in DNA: TGTGCCAGCAGCCATCCTACCCCGGGACAATTCATCCAAGAGACCCAGTACTTC. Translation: CASSHPTPGQFIQETQYF.

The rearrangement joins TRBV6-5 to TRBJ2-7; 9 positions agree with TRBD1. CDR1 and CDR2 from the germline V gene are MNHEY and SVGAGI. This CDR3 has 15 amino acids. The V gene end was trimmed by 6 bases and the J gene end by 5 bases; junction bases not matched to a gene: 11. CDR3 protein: CASSKTGTGSHEQYF. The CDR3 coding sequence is TGTGCCAGCAGCAAGACCGGGACAGGGTCCCACGAGCAGTACTTC.